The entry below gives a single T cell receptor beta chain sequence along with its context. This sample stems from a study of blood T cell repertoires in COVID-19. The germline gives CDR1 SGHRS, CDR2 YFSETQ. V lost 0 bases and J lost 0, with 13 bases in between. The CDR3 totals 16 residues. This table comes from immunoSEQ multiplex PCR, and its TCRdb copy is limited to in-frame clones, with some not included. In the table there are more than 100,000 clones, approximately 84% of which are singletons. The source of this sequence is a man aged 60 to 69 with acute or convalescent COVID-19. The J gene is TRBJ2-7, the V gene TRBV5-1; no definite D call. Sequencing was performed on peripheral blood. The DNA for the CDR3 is TGCGCCAGCAGCTTGGTTTCGTCAACGAGCTCCTACGAGCAGTACTTC. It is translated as CASSLVSSTSSYEQYF.